This T cell receptor beta chain was identified during a study of CD8 T cells in Susac syndrome. Sequencing of TCR beta covered CD8+ and CD4+ T cells obtained from blood. Controls matched for age and sex were healthy donors. TEMRA cells were enriched by FACS, and CD4+ and CD8+ T cells were negatively isolated. With random hexamers, reverse transcription was performed on roughly 0.5 to 1 ug of RNA. By means of immunoSEQ multiplex PCR, TCR beta CDR3 spanning 54 Vbeta and 13 Jbeta underwent amplification. TCRdb reanalysed the immunoSEQ multiplex PCR reads using MiXCR and keeps one entry per CDR3 protein. The sample gives about 85,000 distinct CDR3 sequences, 94% of which show up once; about 0.27% is in the top ten. The CDR3 is made up of 13 amino acids. Trimming removed 5 bases at V and 7 bases at J, with 14 bases between. Germline CDR1 and CDR2: PRHDT and FYEKMQ (reference sequence).

This clonotype originated in a human donor in good health. Source material: CD8+ T cells from PBMCs. The V gene is TRBV13, the J gene TRBJ1-2, with D unresolved. CDR3 loop: CASSERGRVGYTF. The CDR3 DNA is TGTGCCAGCAGCGAGAGAGGCCGGGTTGGCTACACCTTC. Drawing the rest from reference TRBV13 and TRBJ1-2, the complete variable domain is AAGVIQSPRHLIKEKRETATLKCYPIPRHDTVYWYQQGPGQDPQFLISFYEKMQSDKGSIPDRFSAQQFSDYHSELNMSSLELGDSALYFCASSERGRVGYTFGSGTRLTVV.